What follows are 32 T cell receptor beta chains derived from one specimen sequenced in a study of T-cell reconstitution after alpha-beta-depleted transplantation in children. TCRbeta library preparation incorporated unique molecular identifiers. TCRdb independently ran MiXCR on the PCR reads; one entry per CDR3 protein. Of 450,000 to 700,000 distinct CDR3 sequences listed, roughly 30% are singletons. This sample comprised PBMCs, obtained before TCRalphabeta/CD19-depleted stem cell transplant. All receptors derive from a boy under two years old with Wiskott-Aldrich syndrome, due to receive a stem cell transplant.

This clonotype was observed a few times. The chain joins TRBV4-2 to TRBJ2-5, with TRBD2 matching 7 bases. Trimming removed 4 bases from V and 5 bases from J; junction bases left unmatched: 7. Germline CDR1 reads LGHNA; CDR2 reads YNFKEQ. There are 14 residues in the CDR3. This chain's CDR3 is CASSREAGDETQYF. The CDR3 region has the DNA TGTGCCAGCAGCCGCGAGGCGGGGGACGAGACCCAGTACTTC.

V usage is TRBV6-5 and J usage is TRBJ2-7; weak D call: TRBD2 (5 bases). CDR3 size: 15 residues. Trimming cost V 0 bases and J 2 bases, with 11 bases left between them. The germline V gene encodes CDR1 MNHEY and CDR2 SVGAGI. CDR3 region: CASSYSLAGTYEQYF. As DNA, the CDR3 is TGTGCCAGCAGTTACTCGCTAGCCGGCACCTACGAGCAGTACTTC.

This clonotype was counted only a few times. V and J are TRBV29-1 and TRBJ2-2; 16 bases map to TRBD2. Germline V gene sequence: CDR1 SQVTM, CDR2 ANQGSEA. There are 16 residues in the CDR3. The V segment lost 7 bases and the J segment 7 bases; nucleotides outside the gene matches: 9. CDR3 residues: CSGGTSGRAGGGELFF. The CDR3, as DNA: TGCAGCGGTGGGACTAGCGGGAGGGCCGGGGGCGGGGAGCTGTTTTTT.

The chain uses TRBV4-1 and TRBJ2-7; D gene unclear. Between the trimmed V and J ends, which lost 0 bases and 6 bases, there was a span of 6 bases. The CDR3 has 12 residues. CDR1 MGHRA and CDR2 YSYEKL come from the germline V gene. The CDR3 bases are TGCGCCAGCAGCCAAGATACGGGCGAGCAGTACTTC. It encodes CASSQDTGEQYF.

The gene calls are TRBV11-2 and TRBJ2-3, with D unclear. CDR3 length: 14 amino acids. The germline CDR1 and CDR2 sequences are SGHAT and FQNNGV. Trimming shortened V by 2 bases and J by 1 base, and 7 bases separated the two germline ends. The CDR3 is CASSLRWGTDTQYF. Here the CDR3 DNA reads TGTGCCAGCAGCTTAAGGTGGGGCACAGATACGCAGTATTTT.

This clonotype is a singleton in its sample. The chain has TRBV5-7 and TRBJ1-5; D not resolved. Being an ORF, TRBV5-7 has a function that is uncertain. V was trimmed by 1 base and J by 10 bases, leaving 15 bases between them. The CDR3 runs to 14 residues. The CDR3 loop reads CASSLSRVTSPQHF. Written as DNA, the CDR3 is TGTGCCAGCAGCTTGAGCCGGGTGACCAGCCCCCAGCATTTT.

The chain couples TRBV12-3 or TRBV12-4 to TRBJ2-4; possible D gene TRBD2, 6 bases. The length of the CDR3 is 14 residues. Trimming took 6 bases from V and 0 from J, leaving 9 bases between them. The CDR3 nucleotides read TGTGCCAGCAGGGCGGGACTAGCCAAAAACATTCAGTACTTC. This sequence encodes CASRAGLAKNIQYF.

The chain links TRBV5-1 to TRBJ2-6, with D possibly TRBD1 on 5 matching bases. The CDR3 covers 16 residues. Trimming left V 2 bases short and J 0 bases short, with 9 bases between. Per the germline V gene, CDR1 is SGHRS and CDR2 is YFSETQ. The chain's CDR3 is CASSFTRASGANVLTF. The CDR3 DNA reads TGCGCCAGCAGCTTTACCAGGGCCTCTGGGGCCAACGTCCTGACTTTC.

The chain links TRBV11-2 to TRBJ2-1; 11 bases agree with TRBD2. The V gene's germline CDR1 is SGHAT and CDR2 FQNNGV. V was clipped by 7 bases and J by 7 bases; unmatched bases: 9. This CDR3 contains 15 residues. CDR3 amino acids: CASTSSGRAGNEQFF. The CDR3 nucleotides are TGTGCCAGCACGAGTAGCGGGAGGGCTGGTAATGAGCAGTTCTTC.

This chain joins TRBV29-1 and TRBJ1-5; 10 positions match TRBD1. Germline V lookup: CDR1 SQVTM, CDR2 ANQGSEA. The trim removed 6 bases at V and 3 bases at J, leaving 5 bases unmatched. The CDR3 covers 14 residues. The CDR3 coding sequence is TGCAGCGTCGGGGGACAGGGGATCAATCAGCCCCAGCATTTT. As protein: CSVGGQGINQPQHF.

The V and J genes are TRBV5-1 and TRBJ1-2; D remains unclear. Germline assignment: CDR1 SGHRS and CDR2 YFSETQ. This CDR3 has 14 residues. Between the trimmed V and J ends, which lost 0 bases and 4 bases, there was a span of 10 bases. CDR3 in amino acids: CASSLGSGSYGYTF. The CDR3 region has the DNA TGCGCCAGCAGCTTGGGCTCGGGAAGCTATGGCTACACCTTC. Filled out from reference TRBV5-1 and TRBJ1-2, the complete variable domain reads KAGVTQTPRYLIKTRGQQVTLSCSPISGHRSVSWYQQTPGQGLQFLFEYFSETQRNKGNFPGRFSGRQFSNSRSEMNVSTLELGDSALYLCASSLGSGSYGYTFGSGTRLTVV.

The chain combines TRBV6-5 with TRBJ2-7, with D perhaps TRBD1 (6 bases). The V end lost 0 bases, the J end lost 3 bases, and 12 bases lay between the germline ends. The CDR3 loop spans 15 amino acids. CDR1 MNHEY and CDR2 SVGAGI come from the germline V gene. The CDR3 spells CASSYSTGVLYEQYF. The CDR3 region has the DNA TGTGCCAGCAGTTACTCGACAGGTGTCCTCTACGAGCAGTACTTC.

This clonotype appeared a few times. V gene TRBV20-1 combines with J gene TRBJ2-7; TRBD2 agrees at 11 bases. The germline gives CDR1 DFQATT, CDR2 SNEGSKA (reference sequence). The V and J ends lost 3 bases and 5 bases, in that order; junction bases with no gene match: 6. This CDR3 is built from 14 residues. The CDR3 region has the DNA TGCAGTGCTAGTGGGGGACTAGCGGAGAACGAGCAGTACTTC. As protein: CSASGGLAENEQYF.

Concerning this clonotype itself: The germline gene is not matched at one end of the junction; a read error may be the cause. CDR3 loop: CDSSLATGAEEETQYF. DNA for the CDR3: TGTGACAGCAGCTTAGCCACCGGGGCTGAAGAAGAGACCCAGTACTTC. V gene TRBV7-2 combines with J gene TRBJ2-5, with D perhaps matching TRBD1 or TRBD2 (5 bases each). The CDR3 covers 16 residues. Per the germline V gene, CDR1 is SGHTA and CDR2 is FQGNSA.

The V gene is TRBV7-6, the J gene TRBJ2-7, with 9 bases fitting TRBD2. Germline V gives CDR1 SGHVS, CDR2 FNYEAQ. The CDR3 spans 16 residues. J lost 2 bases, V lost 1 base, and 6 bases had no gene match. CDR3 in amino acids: CASSLVLGGRAYEQYF. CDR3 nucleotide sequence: TGTGCCAGCAGCTTAGTGTTGGGCGGGAGGGCCTACGAGCAGTACTTC.

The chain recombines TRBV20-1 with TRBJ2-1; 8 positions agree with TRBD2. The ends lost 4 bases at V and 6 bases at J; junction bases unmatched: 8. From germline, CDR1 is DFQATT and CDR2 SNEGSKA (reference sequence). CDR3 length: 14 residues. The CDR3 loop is CSATSGRRGNEQFF. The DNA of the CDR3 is TGCAGTGCTACAAGCGGGAGACGTGGCAATGAGCAGTTCTTC.

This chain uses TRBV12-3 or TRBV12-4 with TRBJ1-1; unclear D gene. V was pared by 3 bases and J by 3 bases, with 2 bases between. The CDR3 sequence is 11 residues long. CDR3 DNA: TGTGCCAGCAGTTTTGACACTGAAGCTTTCTTT. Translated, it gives CASSFDTEAFF.

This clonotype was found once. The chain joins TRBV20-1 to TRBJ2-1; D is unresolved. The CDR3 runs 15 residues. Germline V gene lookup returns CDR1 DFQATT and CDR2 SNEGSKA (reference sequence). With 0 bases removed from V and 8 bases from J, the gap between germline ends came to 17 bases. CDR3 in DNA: TGCAGTGCTAGAGAAATCCGGACCATAAACTATGAGCAGTTCTTC. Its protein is CSAREIRTINYEQFF.

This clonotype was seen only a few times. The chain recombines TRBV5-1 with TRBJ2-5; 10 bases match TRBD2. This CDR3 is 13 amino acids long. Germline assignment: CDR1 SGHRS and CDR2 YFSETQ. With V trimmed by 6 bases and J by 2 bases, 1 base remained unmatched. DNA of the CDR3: TGCGCCAGCACGACTAGCGGGCAAGAGACCCAGTACTTC. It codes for CASTTSGQETQYF.

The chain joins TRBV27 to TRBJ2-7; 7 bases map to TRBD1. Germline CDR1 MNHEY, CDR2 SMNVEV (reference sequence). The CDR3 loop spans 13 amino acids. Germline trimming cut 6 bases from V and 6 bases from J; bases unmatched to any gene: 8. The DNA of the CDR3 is TGTGCCAGCAGCCCGACAGGGTTTAGCGAGCAGTACTTC. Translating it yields CASSPTGFSEQYF.

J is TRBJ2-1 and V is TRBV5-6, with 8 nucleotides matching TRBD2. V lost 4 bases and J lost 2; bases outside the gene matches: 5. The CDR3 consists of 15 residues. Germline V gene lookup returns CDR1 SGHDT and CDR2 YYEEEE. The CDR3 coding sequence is TGTGCCAGCAGCGCGGGACTAGTCGCCTACAATGAGCAGTTCTTC. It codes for CASSAGLVAYNEQFF.

CDR3 residues: CASSRISGQWKFF. The CDR3 region has the DNA TGCGCCAGCAGCCGGATTAGCGGGCAGTGGAAGTTCTTC. The V gene is TRBV5-1, the J gene TRBJ2-1; TRBD2 matches at 7 bases. CDR1 is SGHRS, CDR2 YFSETQ, per germline. The CDR3 has 13 amino acids. After removal of 4 bases from V and 14 bases from J, the junction contained 12 bases not matched to a gene.

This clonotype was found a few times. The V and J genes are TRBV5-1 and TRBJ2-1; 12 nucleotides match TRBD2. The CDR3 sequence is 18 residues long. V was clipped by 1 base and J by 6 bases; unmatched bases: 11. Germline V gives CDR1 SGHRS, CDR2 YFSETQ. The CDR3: CASSLISLAGGPGNEQFF. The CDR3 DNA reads TGCGCCAGCAGCTTGATTTCCCTAGCGGGAGGGCCCGGCAATGAGCAGTTCTTC.

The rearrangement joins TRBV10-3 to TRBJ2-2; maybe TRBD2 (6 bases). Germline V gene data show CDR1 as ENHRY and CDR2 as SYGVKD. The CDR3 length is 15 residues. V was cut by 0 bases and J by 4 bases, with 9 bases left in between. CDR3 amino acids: CAISESGSGTGELFF. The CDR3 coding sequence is TGTGCCATCAGTGAGTCCGGGAGCGGCACCGGGGAGCTGTTTTTT.

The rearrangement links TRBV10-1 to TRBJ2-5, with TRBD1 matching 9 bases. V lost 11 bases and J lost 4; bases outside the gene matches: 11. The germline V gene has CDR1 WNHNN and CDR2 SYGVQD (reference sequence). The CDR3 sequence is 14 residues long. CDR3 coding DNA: TGCGCCGCAAAGTCCGGGACAGGGCGAGAGACCCAGTACTTC. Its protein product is CAAKSGTGRETQYF.

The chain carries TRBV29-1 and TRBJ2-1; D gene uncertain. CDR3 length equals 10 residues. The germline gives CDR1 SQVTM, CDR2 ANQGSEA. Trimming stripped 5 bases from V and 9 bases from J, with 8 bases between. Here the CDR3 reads CSVSPGEQFF. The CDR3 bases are TGCAGCGTTTCTCCTGGTGAGCAGTTCTTC.

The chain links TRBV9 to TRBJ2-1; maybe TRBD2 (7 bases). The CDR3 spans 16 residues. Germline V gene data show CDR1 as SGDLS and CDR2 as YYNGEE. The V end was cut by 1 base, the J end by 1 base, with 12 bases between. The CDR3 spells CASSVSGGPSYNEQFF. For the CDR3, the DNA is TGTGCCAGCAGCGTATCGGGGGGCCCATCCTACAATGAGCAGTTCTTC.

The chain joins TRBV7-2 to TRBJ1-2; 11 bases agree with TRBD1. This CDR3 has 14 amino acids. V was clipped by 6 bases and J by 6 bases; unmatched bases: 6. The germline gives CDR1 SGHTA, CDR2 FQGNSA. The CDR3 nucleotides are TGTGCCAGCAGTCGGACAGGGGGCCCGGATGGCTACACCTTC. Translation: CASSRTGGPDGYTF.

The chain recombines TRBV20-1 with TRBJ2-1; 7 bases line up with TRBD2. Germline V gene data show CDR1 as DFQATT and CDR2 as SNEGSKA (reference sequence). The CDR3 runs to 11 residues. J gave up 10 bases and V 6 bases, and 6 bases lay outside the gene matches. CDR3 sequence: CSAGKAGEQFF. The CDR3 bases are TGCAGTGCCGGAAAAGCGGGAGAGCAGTTCTTC.

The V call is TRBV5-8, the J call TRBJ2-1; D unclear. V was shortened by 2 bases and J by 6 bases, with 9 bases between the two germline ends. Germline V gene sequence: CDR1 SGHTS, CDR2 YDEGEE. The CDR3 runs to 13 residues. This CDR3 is CASSFGQVNEQFF. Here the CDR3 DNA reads TGTGCCAGCAGCTTCGGTCAGGTCAATGAGCAGTTCTTC.

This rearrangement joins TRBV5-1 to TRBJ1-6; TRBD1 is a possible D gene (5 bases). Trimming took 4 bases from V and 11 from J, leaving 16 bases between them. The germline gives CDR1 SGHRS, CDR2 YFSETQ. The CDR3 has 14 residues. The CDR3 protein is CASSPGTGGTPLHF. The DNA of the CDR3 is TGCGCCAGCAGCCCGGGGACGGGCGGTACACCCCTCCACTTT.

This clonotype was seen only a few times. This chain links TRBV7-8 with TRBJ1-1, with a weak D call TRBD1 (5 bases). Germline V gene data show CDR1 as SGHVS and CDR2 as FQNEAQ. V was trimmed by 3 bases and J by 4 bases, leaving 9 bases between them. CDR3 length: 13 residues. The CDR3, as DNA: TGTGCCAGCAGCTTCATGGGGGGCACTGAAGCTTTCTTT. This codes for CASSFMGGTEAFF.